Below are 5 T cell receptor beta chains sequenced from a single sample in a study of CD4 T cells in relation to SARS-CoV-2 and coronaviruses. CD4+ T cells from unexposed donors were obtained before the COVID-19 pandemic (2011-2018). CD4+ T cells were isolated from the cells after roughly 11 days of culture. Only in-frame clones appear in the TCRdb table, and some are missing; sequencing was by immunoSEQ multiplex PCR. The profile covers about 11,000 clones, with roughly 88% appearing a single time and under 30% taken by the ten largest. Their target antigens are unknown. The specimen sequenced was CD4+ T cells from PBMCs, cultured in vitro. Receptor source: a human donor in good health.

The sample holds one count of this clone. The rearrangement links TRBV5-1 to TRBJ1-1; unclear D gene. The CDR3 spans 14 residues. The V and J ends lost 1 base and 0 bases respectively, with 7 bases between them. In germline, CDR1 is SGHRS, CDR2 YFSETQ. CDR3 sequence: CASSLNSLNTEAFF. The CDR3 DNA follows: TGCGCCAGCAGCTTGAACAGTCTGAACACTGAAGCTTTCTTT. Combining the CDR3 with reference TRBV5-1 and TRBJ1-1 gives the whole variable domain KAGVTQTPRYLIKTRGQQVTLSCSPISGHRSVSWYQQTPGQGLQFLFEYFSETQRNKGNFPGRFSGRQFSNSRSEMNVSTLELGDSALYLCASSLNSLNTEAFFGQGTRLTVV.

The gene calls are TRBV21-1 and TRBJ1-2. TRBV21-1 is annotated as a pseudogene. The length of the CDR3 is 12 residues. The CDR3 nucleotides read TGTGCCAGCAGCAAAGAAAACTGTGGCTACACCTTC. The encoded protein is CASSKENCGYTF.

Here the CDR3 reads CASSPTINEQFF. The DNA for the CDR3 is TGTGCCAGCAGCCCAACTATAAATGAGCAGTTCTTC. The chain couples TRBV3-1 (or the pseudogene TRBV3-2) to TRBJ2-1; D remains ambiguous. Looked up from germline, CDR1 is LGHDT and CDR2 is YNNKEL (reference sequence). Trimming pared 4 bases from V and 7 bases from J, leaving 8 bases between. The CDR3 covers 12 residues.

This clone was picked up a small number of times. The rearrangement joins TRBV5-6 to TRBJ1-6; D is possibly TRBD1 (6 bases). CDR1 SGHDT and CDR2 YYEEEE come from the germline V gene. The CDR3 extends over 17 amino acids. The V gene lost 0 bases and the J gene lost 7 bases, with 17 bases spanning the gap. CDR3 loop: CASSLAFGQKGNSPLHF. The CDR3, as DNA: TGTGCCAGCAGCTTGGCGTTTGGACAGAAGGGGAATTCACCCCTCCACTTT.

This chain uses TRBV6-2 or TRBV6-3 with TRBJ1-1; a possible D gene is TRBD1 (5 bases). Germline V gene sequence: CDR1 MNHEY, CDR2 SVGEGT. The CDR3 runs to 16 residues. Trimming shortened V by 4 bases and J by 3 bases, and 18 bases separated the two germline ends. The DNA of the CDR3 is TGTGCCAGCAGTTTATGGGCGAGGGGCAGGTACACTGAAGCTTTCTTT. Protein product: CASSLWARGRYTEAFF.